The next 11 T cell receptor beta chains were all read from a single sample in a study of glioma-infiltrating T cells. Using RNA template, CDR3s of TCR alpha and beta were amplified with iRepertoire arm-PCR. TCRdb fed the multiplex PCR reads into MiXCR, producing one record per CDR3 protein. The sample holds more than 90,000 distinct CDR3 sequences, around 37% seen once. Sample: glioma tissue, nonneoplastic brain tissue, or PBMCs (not recorded which). Receptor source: a human donor with low-grade glioma or glioblastoma, undergoing nonglioma brain surgery, or in good health (not recorded which).

This clonotype was counted at least ten times. The V and J genes are TRBV5-4 and TRBJ1-3; perhaps TRBD1 as D (5 bases). The germline V and J ends were trimmed by 4 bases and 5 bases, with 13 bases remaining between them. There are 14 residues in the CDR3. Germline CDR1 and CDR2: SGHNT and YYREEE (reference sequence). CDR3 region: CASSILGGRNTIYF. In DNA form, the CDR3 reads TGTGCCAGCAGCATACTGGGGGGGAGAAACACCATATATTTT.

This clonotype appeared many times. The V and J genes are TRBV19 and TRBJ2-5; D perhaps matches TRBD2 (5 bases). V lost 2 bases, J lost 0 bases, and 13 bases lay in between. Germline V CDR1 and CDR2: LNHDA, SQIVND (reference sequence). This CDR3 comprises 16 residues. The CDR3 DNA sequence: TGTGCCAGTAGTATACTTTCGCGGGCAGACCAAGAGACCCAGTACTTC. Residues: CASSILSRADQETQYF.

The chain employs TRBV20-1 and TRBJ2-5; 9 bases are shared with TRBD2. In germline, CDR1 is DFQATT, CDR2 SNEGSKA (reference sequence). J was trimmed by 4 bases and V by 5 bases; bases with no gene match: 8. The CDR3 is made up of 14 amino acids. CDR3 in DNA: TGCAGTGCTCCTAGTAGCGGGAGAAGAGAGACCCAGTACTTC. Encoded protein: CSAPSSGRRETQYF.

To note about this clonotype: Possible read error: a much larger clone is one base away. The J gene is TRBJ2-1, the V gene TRBV30, with D possibly matching TRBD1 (5 bases). The V end was cut by 2 bases, the J end by 8 bases, with 13 bases between. This CDR3 is built from 13 residues. In germline, CDR1 is GTSNPN, CDR2 SVGIG (reference sequence). The CDR3 sequence: CAWSKQADDEQFF. CDR3 nucleotides: TGTGCCTGGAGTAAACAGGCGGATGATGAGCAGTTCTTC.

The chain links TRBV2 to TRBJ2-3; 8 nucleotides line up with TRBD2. Unmatched junction bases numbered 13, after V lost 6 bases and J lost 8 bases. Germline loops: CDR1 SNHLY, CDR2 FYNNEI. The CDR3 has 15 residues. CDR3 sequence reads: CASRDRGVAGGTQYF. CDR3 nucleotides: TGTGCCAGCAGAGATAGAGGGGTTGCGGGAGGTACGCAGTATTTT.

This clonotype showed up many times. The chain carries TRBV4-3 and TRBJ1-3; D call uncertain. The CDR3 runs 13 residues. Germline CDR1 and CDR2: LGHNA and YSLEER. V lost 1 base, J lost 3 bases, and 4 bases lay in between. In DNA, the CDR3 is TGCGCCAGCAGCCAAGGGATTGGAAACACCATATATTTT. It translates to CASSQGIGNTIYF.

This clonotype was found a few times. A read error is possible here, since a much larger clone lies one base away. The J gene is TRBJ2-1, the V gene TRBV28; 8 bases are shared with TRBD2. Germline-derived CDR1 and CDR2 are MDHEN and SYDVKM. The CDR3 sequence is 16 residues long. This CDR3 is CASRKSGSTGYNGQFF. The CDR3 DNA follows: TGTGCCAGCAGAAAAAGCGGGAGTACGGGATACAATGGGCAGTTCTTC.

This clonotype came up a few times. The V and J genes are TRBV5-6 and TRBJ1-1; 9 bases are a match to TRBD1. The V segment lost 1 base and the J segment 7 bases; nucleotides outside the gene matches: 8. Germline V CDR1 and CDR2: SGHDT, YYEEEE. The CDR3 totals 15 residues. The CDR3 DNA reads as TGTGCCAGCAGCTTGAACCGGGACAGGGCCGGTGAAGCTTTCTTT. Its translation is CASSLNRDRAGEAFF.

On this clonotype itself: This may be a read error, as it is one base from a much larger clone. The V and J genes are TRBV18 and TRBJ1-3; no clear D gene. CDR3 length equals 14 residues. The germline gives CDR1 KGHSH, CDR2 LQKENI. The CDR3 DNA follows: TGTGCCAGCTCACCGACCCACTCTGGAAACACCTTATATTTT. This sequence encodes CASSPTHSGNTLYF.

In its sample, this clonotype was seen many times. The V and J genes are TRBV28 and TRBJ2-1; 9 bases agree with TRBD1. CDR3 size: 15 residues. Germline-derived CDR1 and CDR2 are MDHEN and SYDVKM. The ends lost 2 bases at V and 10 bases at J; junction bases unmatched: 9. CDR3 DNA: TGTGCCAGCAGTTTAAGTTGGGGACAGGGAGCAGAGCAGTTCTTC. As protein: CASSLSWGQGAEQFF.

This clonotype was seen ten or more times. This chain joins TRBV7-3 and TRBJ2-7; the D is unclear. The germline gives CDR1 SGHTA, CDR2 FQGTGA. The germline V and J ends were trimmed by 5 bases and 4 bases, with 18 bases remaining between them. This CDR3 contains 15 residues. The CDR3: CASSPGPAYEYEQYF. The CDR3 nucleotides are TGTGCCAGCAGCCCTGGACCCGCGTATGAGTACGAGCAGTACTTC.